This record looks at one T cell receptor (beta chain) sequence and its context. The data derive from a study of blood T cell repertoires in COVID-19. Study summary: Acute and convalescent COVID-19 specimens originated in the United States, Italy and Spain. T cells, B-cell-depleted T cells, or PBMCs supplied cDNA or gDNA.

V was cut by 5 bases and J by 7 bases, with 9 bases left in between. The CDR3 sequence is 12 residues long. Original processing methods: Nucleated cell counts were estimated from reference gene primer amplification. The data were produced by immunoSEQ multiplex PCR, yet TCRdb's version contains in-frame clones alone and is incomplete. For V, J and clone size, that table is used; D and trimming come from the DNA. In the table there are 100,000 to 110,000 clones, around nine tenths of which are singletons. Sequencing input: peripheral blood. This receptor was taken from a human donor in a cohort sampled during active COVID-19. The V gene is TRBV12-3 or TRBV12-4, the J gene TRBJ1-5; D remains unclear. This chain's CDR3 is CASSSPRQPQHF. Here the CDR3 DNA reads TGTGCCAGCAGTAGTCCCAGACAGCCCCAGCATTTT.